This entry describes one TCR beta chain. TCRdb reanalyzed the 5' RACE reads and collapses them to one entry per CDR3 protein, without DNA. Recorded for this sample: 200,000 to 250,000 distinct CDR3 sequences. This sample is drawn from a study of monozygotic twins with inflammatory bowel disease. Collection yielded approximately 2.5 ml of blood per donor. The CDR3 is made up of 14 amino acids. Germline assignment: CDR1 SGHRS and CDR2 YFSETQ. The specimen was blood. The chain is built from TRBV5-1 and TRBJ1-5; TCRdb proposes TRBD1, but this gene call is untestable without DNA. This TCR derives from a human donor with ulcerative colitis or Crohn's disease, or a healthy co-twin of an affected twin (not recorded which). CDR3 sequence reads: CASSPGDVNQPQHF. Variable domain in full (rest from reference TRBV5-1 and TRBJ1-5): KAGVTQTPRYLIKTRGQQVTLSCSPISGHRSVSWYQQTPGQGLQFLFEYFSETQRNKGNFPGRFSGRQFSNSRSEMNVSTLELGDSALYLCASSPGDVNQPQHFGDGTRLSIL.